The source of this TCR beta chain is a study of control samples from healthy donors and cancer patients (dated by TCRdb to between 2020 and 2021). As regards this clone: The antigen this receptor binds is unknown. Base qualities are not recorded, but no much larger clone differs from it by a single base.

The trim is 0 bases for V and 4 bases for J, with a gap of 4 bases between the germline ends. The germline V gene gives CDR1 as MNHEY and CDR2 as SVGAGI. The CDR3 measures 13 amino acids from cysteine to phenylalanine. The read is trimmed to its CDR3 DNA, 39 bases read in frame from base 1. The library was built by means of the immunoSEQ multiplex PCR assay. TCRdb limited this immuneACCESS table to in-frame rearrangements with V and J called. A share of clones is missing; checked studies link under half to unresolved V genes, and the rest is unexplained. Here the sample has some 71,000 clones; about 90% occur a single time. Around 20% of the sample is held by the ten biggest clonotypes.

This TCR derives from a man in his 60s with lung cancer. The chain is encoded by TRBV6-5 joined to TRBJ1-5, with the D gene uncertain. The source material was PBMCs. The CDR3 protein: CASSYSSNQPQHF. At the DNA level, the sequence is TGTGCCAGCAGTTACTCTTCTAATCAGCCCCAGCATTTT.